This T cell receptor beta chain was recovered during a study of T cells in Graves' hyperthyroidism and ophthalmopathy. The V gene lost 3 bases and the J gene lost 0 bases, with 6 bases spanning the gap. The CDR3 has 13 residues. Per germline, CDR1 SEHNR and CDR2 FQNEAQ (reference sequence). This clonotype has at least ten counts. RNA transcripts provided the source from which TCR beta CDR3 regions were amplified. HTBI primers were used for first-round RT-PCR of the TCR CDR3. MiXCR was run by TCRdb on the multiplex PCR reads, yielding one entry per CDR3 protein. In the table there are 400,000 to 450,000 distinct CDR3 sequences, 14% to 15% of which are singletons.

The V call is TRBV7-9, the J call TRBJ2-7; no clear D. Sequenced: blood. The TCR originated in a man younger than 30 with Graves' ophthalmopathy. The CDR3: CASSLDVSYEQYF. CDR3 nucleotide sequence: TGTGCCAGCAGCTTGGACGTCTCCTACGAGCAGTACTTC. The full variable domain, its missing parts supplied by reference TRBV7-9 and TRBJ2-7, is DTGVSQNPRHKITKRGQNVTFRCDPISEHNRLYWYRQTLGQGPEFLTYFQNEAQLEKSRLLSDRFSAERPKGSFSTLEIQRTEQGDSAMYLCASSLDVSYEQYFGPGTRLTVT.